This T cell receptor (beta chain) is from a study of T cells after yellow fever vaccination. Findings and limits, study-wide: Peaking on day 5 versus 15, the secondary response was faster but weaker.

Each CDR3 protein gets one entry after TCRdb re-called the 5' RACE reads with MiXCR. The sample consists of over 300,000 distinct CDR3 sequences, about 6.6% of them appearing once. For this clonotype: Its antigen is unidentified.

The sample consisted of PBMCs, taken approximately 40 days after the first yellow fever vaccination. The receptor comes from a man aged 18 to 35 who received the YFV17D yellow fever vaccine.

CDR3 in amino acids: CASSLVREEWDQPQHF. The CDR3 DNA is TGTGCCAGCAGTTTAGTCAGGGAGGAGTGGGATCAGCCCCAGCATTTT. The genes are TRBV28 and TRBJ1-5, with D possibly being TRBD1 (5 bases). The V end was cut by 2 bases, the J end by 5 bases, with 16 bases between. From germline, CDR1 is MDHEN and CDR2 SYDVKM. This CDR3 has 16 residues.